This entry lists 21 T cell receptor beta chains sequenced from one sample in a study of response to subunit inactivated influenza vaccine (dated by TCRdb to between 2017 and 2018). The protocol used for the library was RT-PCR. Sequencer: Illumina HiSeq 2500. Starting from the raw public reads, TCRdb applied fastp trimming at Q25, assembled clones with MiXCR and retained in-frame beta chains. All rows with the same CDR3 protein become a single entry with the most common DNA and genes. The sample records roughly 180,000 distinct CDR3 sequences, about a tenth of which are singletons. The ten largest account for 11% of the sample. Specimen: non-naive T cells sorted from PBMCs, collected on the day of vaccination. The sample's cell subset or site label, in plain terms: memory T cell fraction. The receptors shown here come from a man aged 45-60 years who received an inactivated influenza vaccine. Donor details come from another sample of the same person, matched by shared clones.

This clonotype appeared a few times. The chain combines TRBV5-6 with TRBJ1-5; 8 nucleotides align to TRBD1. The CDR3 has 15 amino acids. Germline-derived CDR1 and CDR2 are SGHDT and YYEEEE. Trimming at V came to 3 bases and at J to 6 bases, leaving 8 bases not matched to a gene. CDR3 coding DNA: TGTGCCAGCAGCTCTACGGACAGGGTAGGTCAGCCCCAGCATTTT. Its translation: CASSSTDRVGQPQHF.

There are a few counts of this clonotype. The junction differs from germline at one of its ends, possibly a read error. The genes are TRBV7-7 and TRBJ2-3; D call uncertain. The CDR3 covers 14 residues. In germline, CDR1 is SSHAT, CDR2 FNYEAQ (reference sequence). The CDR3 nucleotides read TGTGCTAGCAGCTTAGGGCACGGCCCAGATACGCAGTATTTT. Translation: CASSLGHGPDTQYF. The variable domain in full, with the rest retrieved from reference TRBV7-7 and TRBJ2-3, is GAGVSQSPRYKVTKRGQDVTLRCDPISSHATLYWYQQALGQGPEFLTYFNYEAQPDKSGLPSDRFSAERPEGSISTLTIQRTEQRDSAMYRCASSLGHGPDTQYFGPGTRLTVL.

This clonotype was observed many times. The chain uses TRBV6-6 and TRBJ2-1, with D hard to call. V was trimmed by 7 bases and J by 7 bases, leaving 14 bases between them. The CDR3 extends over 13 amino acids. Germline values: CDR1 MNHNY, CDR2 SVGAGI (reference sequence). The CDR3 bases are TGTGCCAGCACCCCATTGGGTGTTAATGAGCAGTTCTTC. This codes for CASTPLGVNEQFF.

This clonotype was seen more than once but under ten times. The gene calls are TRBV12-3 or TRBV12-4 and TRBJ2-2, with TRBD2 matching 15 bases. After removal of 8 bases from V and 7 bases from J, the junction contained 2 bases not matched to a gene. The CDR3 has 14 residues. The CDR3 region is CASRTSGRGGELFF. The CDR3 bases are TGTGCCAGCCGGACTAGCGGGAGGGGCGGGGAGCTGTTTTTT.

The V gene is TRBV7-2, the J gene TRBJ2-1; 8 positions match TRBD1. This CDR3 has 13 amino acids. Trimming removed 1 base from V and 13 bases from J; junction bases left unmatched: 6. CDR1 and CDR2 from the germline V gene are SGHTA and FQGNSA. Written as DNA, the CDR3 is TGTGCCAGCAGCTTAGACTACAGGGGGATACAGTTCTTC. Translated: CASSLDYRGIQFF. The whole variable domain, remainder taken from reference TRBV7-2 and TRBJ2-1, is GAGVSQSPSNKVTEKGKDVELRCDPISGHTALYWYRQSLGQGLEFLIYFQGNSAPDKSGLPSDRFSAERTGGSVSTLTIQRTQQEDSAVYLCASSLDYRGIQFFGPGTRLTVL.

This clonotype was counted ten times or more. This chain uses TRBV12-3 or TRBV12-4 with TRBJ1-5; D unclear. This CDR3 has 13 residues. Trimming left V 2 bases short and J 6 bases short, with 8 bases between. CDR3 bases: TGTGCCAGCAGTTTATTAGAGAGTCAGCCCCAGCATTTT. Amino acids: CASSLLESQPQHF.

In this sample, this clonotype turned up many times. V gene TRBV7-9 combines with J gene TRBJ1-3; possible D gene TRBD1, 6 bases. Germline-derived CDR1 and CDR2 are SEHNR and FQNEAQ (reference sequence). V was shortened by 6 bases and J by 2 bases, with 11 bases between the two germline ends. This CDR3 spans 14 amino acids. The CDR3 DNA reads TGTGCCAGCAGTCCCAGGGGAGCTGGAAACACCATATATTTT. As protein: CASSPRGAGNTIYF. Full variable domain (outside the CDR3, taken from reference TRBV7-9 and TRBJ1-3): DTGVSQNPRHKITKRGQNVTFRCDPISEHNRLYWYRQTLGQGPEFLTYFQNEAQLEKSRLLSDRFSAERPKGSFSTLEIQRTEQGDSAMYLCASSPRGAGNTIYFGEGSWLTVV.

This chain's CDR3 is CASSQDSAPGNTIYF. Written as DNA, the CDR3 is TGTGCCAGCAGCCAAGATTCAGCCCCTGGAAACACCATATATTTT. The chain carries TRBV4-2 and TRBJ1-3; D unresolved. The CDR3 has 15 residues. The V end was cut by 0 bases, the J end by 2 bases, with 8 bases between. Germline V gene lookup returns CDR1 LGHNA and CDR2 YNFKEQ.

This clonotype has a handful of counts. The chain recombines TRBV2 with TRBJ2-7; TRBD1 is a possible D gene (6 bases). V lost 3 bases, J lost 6 bases, and 12 bases lay in between. The CDR3 contains 13 residues. Germline-derived CDR1 and CDR2 are SNHLY and FYNNEI. The CDR3 sequence is CASSDTGPGEQYF. CDR3 nucleotide sequence: TGTGCCAGCAGTGACACAGGGCCCGGCGAGCAGTACTTC.

This clonotype was seen more than once but under ten times. V is TRBV2 and J is TRBJ2-7; 9 bases are shared with TRBD1. Unmatched junction bases numbered 9, after V lost 6 bases and J lost 6 bases. The CDR3 consists of 14 residues. The germline gives CDR1 SNHLY, CDR2 FYNNEI. The DNA of the CDR3 is TGTGCCAGCAGCGATGGACAGGGGTGGGTCGAGCAGTACTTC. Protein product: CASSDGQGWVEQYF.

The chain employs TRBV12-3 or TRBV12-4 and TRBJ1-6; D is perhaps TRBD1 (6 bases). V dropped 4 bases and J dropped 5 bases, with 9 bases sitting between them. The CDR3 consists of 14 residues. The CDR3 DNA follows: TGTGCCAGCAGTTCACAGGGCCATAATTCACCCCTCCACTTT. Residues: CASSSQGHNSPLHF.

This clonotype occurred a few times. This chain joins TRBV5-4 and TRBJ1-2; the match to TRBD1 covers 12 bases. V lost 4 bases, J lost 3 bases, and 7 bases stayed unmatched. The CDR3 consists of 16 residues. Germline CDR1 SGHNT, CDR2 YYREEE (reference sequence). CDR3 in DNA: TGTGCCAGCAGCCTGGGACAGGGGGCAGTGGACTATGGCTACACCTTC. Translation gives CASSLGQGAVDYGYTF.

The chain links TRBV28 to TRBJ2-2; D is uncertain. Trimming cost V 6 bases and J 2 bases, with 7 bases left between them. The length of the CDR3 is 13 residues. Looked up from germline, CDR1 is MDHEN and CDR2 is SYDVKM. In DNA form, the CDR3 reads TGTGCCAGCAGGAACGATAACACCGGGGAGCTGTTTTTT. Its translation: CASRNDNTGELFF. Based on the CDR3 plus reference TRBV28 and TRBJ2-2, the full variable domain is DVKVTQSSRYLVKRTGEKVFLECVQDMDHENMFWYRQDPGLGLRLIYFSYDVKMKEKGDIPEGYSVSREKKERFSLILESASTNQTSMYLCASRNDNTGELFFGEGSRLTVL.

V is TRBV7-2 and J is TRBJ1-5; D ambiguous. Germline V gene data show CDR1 as SGHTA and CDR2 as FQGNSA. The CDR3 contains 16 residues. The V end lost 1 base, the J end lost 3 bases, and 13 bases lay between the germline ends. The CDR3 reads CASSLEAGRNNQPQHF. CDR3 bases: TGTGCCAGCAGCTTAGAAGCAGGCCGGAACAATCAGCCCCAGCATTTT.

This clonotype was detected only a few times. J is TRBJ2-5 and V is TRBV4-1; tentative D call: TRBD1 (8 bases). V was cut by 1 base and J by 4 bases, with 19 bases left in between. This CDR3 has 17 amino acids. CDR1 and CDR2 from the germline V gene are MGHRA and YSYEKL. The CDR3 DNA reads TGCGCCAGCAGCCAAGGGGGGAGGGCAGGGGGCGGAGAGACCCAGTACTTC. Protein sequence: CASSQGGRAGGGETQYF.

V is TRBV24-1 and J is TRBJ2-1; perhaps TRBD2 as D (5 bases). The CDR3 has 14 residues. Germline lookup yields CDR1 KGHDR and CDR2 SFDVKD. V lost 9 bases and J 1 base, leaving 12 bases between the germline ends. In nucleotides, the CDR3 is TGTGCCACCCGTGCCGCGGGTTCCTACAATGAGCAGTTCTTC. This gives the protein CATRAAGSYNEQFF.

The genes are TRBV20-1 and TRBJ2-2; TRBD2 matches at 12 bases. Germline CDR1 DFQATT, CDR2 SNEGSKA (reference sequence). The J segment lost 5 bases and the V segment lost 2 bases, leaving 3 bases of the junction unmatched. The CDR3 has 15 amino acids. CDR3 bases: TGCAGTGCTAGACGGACTAGCGGGATTACCGGGGAGCTGTTTTTT. Its translation is CSARRTSGITGELFF.

The chain carries TRBV3-1 and TRBJ1-1, with D unresolved. Germline lookup yields CDR1 LGHDT and CDR2 YNNKEL (reference sequence). V was cut by 7 bases and J by 2 bases, with 17 bases left in between. The CDR3 sequence is 15 residues long. CDR3: CASTPLGLRNTEAFF. The CDR3 coding sequence is TGTGCCAGCACCCCATTAGGGTTACGAAACACTGAAGCTTTCTTT.

In this sample, this clonotype turned up many times. The rearrangement links TRBV25-1 to TRBJ2-7; D perhaps matches TRBD1 (6 bases). Germline assignment: CDR1 MGHDK and CDR2 SYGVNS. The length of the CDR3 is 12 residues. V lost 4 bases and J lost 6, with 10 bases in between. For the CDR3, the DNA is TGTGCCAGCAGTGGGGGGCCGGGCGAGCAGTACTTC. It is translated as CASSGGPGEQYF.

This clonotype was counted only a few times. V usage is TRBV12-3 or TRBV12-4 and J usage is TRBJ1-2, with 7 nucleotides matching TRBD1. CDR3 length equals 14 residues. J was trimmed by 8 bases and V by 5 bases; bases with no gene match: 11. DNA of the CDR3: TGTGCCAGCAGTCCGGGGACAGACCCCTGGGGCTACACCTTC. Protein product: CASSPGTDPWGYTF.

J is TRBJ2-1 and V is TRBV4-2, with 11 bases aligning to TRBD2. The CDR3 runs to 19 residues. V dropped 2 bases and J dropped 4; count of bases not matched to a gene: 13. CDR1 is LGHNA and CDR2 is YNFKEQ in the germline V gene. The CDR3 loop reads CASSQRYVSGRGAYNEQFF. The CDR3 nucleotides read TGTGCCAGCAGCCAACGTTACGTTAGCGGGAGGGGTGCTTACAATGAGCAGTTCTTC.